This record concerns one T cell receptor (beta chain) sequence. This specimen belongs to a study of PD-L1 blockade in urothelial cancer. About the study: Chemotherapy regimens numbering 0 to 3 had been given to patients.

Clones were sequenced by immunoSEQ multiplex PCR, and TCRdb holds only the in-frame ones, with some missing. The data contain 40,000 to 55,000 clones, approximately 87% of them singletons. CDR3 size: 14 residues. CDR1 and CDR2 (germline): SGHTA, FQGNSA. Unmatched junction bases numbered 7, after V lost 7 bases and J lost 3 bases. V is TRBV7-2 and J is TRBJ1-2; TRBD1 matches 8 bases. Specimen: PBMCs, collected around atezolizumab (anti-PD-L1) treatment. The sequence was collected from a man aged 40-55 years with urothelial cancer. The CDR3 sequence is CASKQGEWDYGYTF. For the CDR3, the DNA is TGTGCCAGCAAACAGGGGGAATGGGACTATGGCTACACCTTC.